A single T cell receptor beta chain is shown here with its context. This entry comes from a study of blood T cell repertoires in COVID-19. Across the study: T cells, B-cell-depleted T cells, or PBMCs supplied cDNA or gDNA.

The CDR3 sequence is 15 residues long. Germline values: CDR1 MNHEY, CDR2 SMNVEV (reference sequence). V shed 3 bases, J shed 3 bases, and the junction held 5 bases outside the gene matches. The repertoire was sequenced with immunoSEQ multiplex PCR; TCRdb's copy has only in-frame clones and lacks some. The sample contains around 450,000 clones, around 90% of which appear only once. Allocation to cohorts depended on clinical history reported by the participants. This TCR was recovered from a woman under 30 with acute COVID-19. Sequencing input: PBMCs or T cells enriched from blood (not recorded which). The chain combines TRBV27 with TRBJ2-1; 7 bases are a match to TRBD2. In DNA, the CDR3 is TGTGCCAGCAGTTTTTTGGGGGGGGGCTACAATGAGCAGTTCTTC. It is translated as CASSFLGGGYNEQFF.